What follows are 30 T cell receptor beta chains derived from one specimen sequenced in a study of T cells in Graves' hyperthyroidism and ophthalmopathy. Amplification yielded TCR beta CDR3 regions, with RNA transcripts as the source. The study used the HTBI primer set for a first-round RT-PCR of the TCR CDR3. TCRdb reprocessed the multiplex PCR reads with MiXCR, giving one entry per CDR3 protein. This table holds a few hundred thousand distinct CDR3 sequences, about a sixth found once. The sequenced material came from blood. The receptor set was obtained from a woman between 40 and 50 years old with Graves' ophthalmopathy.

In this sample, this clonotype turned up once. A much larger clone differs from this one at a single base, so this may be a read error. This rearrangement joins TRBV7-9 to TRBJ2-5, with D unresolved. The CDR3 covers 14 residues. In germline, CDR1 is SEHNR, CDR2 FQNEAQ (reference sequence). The V and J ends lost 5 bases and 5 bases respectively, with 15 bases between them. The CDR3 loop is CASSIGPSRETQYF. The CDR3 DNA is TGTGCCAGCAGCATCGGACCTTCTCGGGAGACCCAGTACTTC.

Written as DNA, the CDR3 is TGCAGTGCTAGTGACGCCGAGACAGGGAATATAAATGGCTACACCTTC. This gives the protein CSASDAETGNINGYTF. V and J are TRBV20-1 and TRBJ1-2; 7 nucleotides agree with TRBD1. The CDR3 runs 16 residues. Trimming removed 3 bases from V and 6 bases from J; junction bases left unmatched: 16. Germline CDR1 is DFQATT and CDR2 is SNEGSKA (reference sequence).

This clonotype occurred a few times. The CDR3 DNA reads as TGCAGTGCTAGAGGAGGGGGCATAGATACGCAGTATTTT. Translation: CSARGGGIDTQYF. J is TRBJ2-3 and V is TRBV20-1, with 7 bases that match TRBD1. Germline lookup yields CDR1 DFQATT and CDR2 SNEGSKA (reference sequence). V was clipped by 1 base and J by 5 bases; unmatched bases: 3. This CDR3 has 13 amino acids.

J is TRBJ1-1 and V is TRBV28; D is ambiguous. The ends were cut back, 6 bases at V and 2 bases at J, with 13 bases in the middle. Germline V gives CDR1 MDHEN, CDR2 SYDVKM. The CDR3 has 14 residues. CDR3 sequence (DNA): TGTGCCAGCAGGGCCCTCGCCCGAAACACTGAAGCTTTCTTT. The encoded protein is CASRALARNTEAFF.

This clonotype has just a few counts. This chain connects TRBV7-9 to TRBJ2-1, with a tentative D call TRBD2 (6 bases). This CDR3 region has 15 residues. Trimming took off 5 bases at V and 3 bases at J, with 14 bases between the two ends. Germline CDR1 and CDR2: SEHNR and FQNEAQ (reference sequence). The CDR3 sequence: CASSPIPGGYNEQFF. In DNA form, the CDR3 reads TGTGCCAGCAGCCCCATCCCCGGGGGCTACAATGAGCAGTTCTTC.

This clonotype was recorded at least ten times. V is TRBV20-1 and J is TRBJ2-3; the D call may be TRBD1 or TRBD2 (5 bases each). The CDR3 has 11 residues. V shed 3 bases and J shed 7 bases, with 8 bases lying between them. The V gene's germline CDR1 is DFQATT and CDR2 SNEGSKA (reference sequence). For the CDR3, the DNA is TGCAGTGCTAGGGGGGACCATACGCAGTATTTT. Amino acids: CSARGDHTQYF.

The table lists this clonotype with a few counts. The J gene is TRBJ1-6, the V gene TRBV28; D is unresolved. The CDR3 covers 12 residues. Germline-derived CDR1 and CDR2 are MDHEN and SYDVKM. V gave up 5 bases and J gave up 11 bases, with 10 bases separating them. This chain's CDR3 is CASSLSTPPLHF. CDR3 DNA sequence: TGTGCCAGCAGTCTCTCGACCCCACCCCTCCACTTT. The full variable domain, in which reference TRBV28 and TRBJ1-6 provide the parts outside the CDR3, is DVKVTQSSRYLVKRTGEKVFLECVQDMDHENMFWYRQDPGLGLRLIYFSYDVKMKEKGDIPEGYSVSREKKERFSLILESASTNQTSMYLCASSLSTPPLHFGNGTRLTVT.

This clonotype turned up a few times. J is TRBJ2-4 and V is TRBV20-1, with D tentatively TRBD1 (5 bases). CDR1 and CDR2 (germline): DFQATT, SNEGSKA (reference sequence). This CDR3 is 17 amino acids long. Trimming took off 5 bases at V and 3 bases at J, with 23 bases between the two ends. The CDR3 DNA follows: TGCAGTGCTGATCTGTCTGGGCAGGGAAGGAGCAAAAACATTCAGTACTTC. This gives the protein CSADLSGQGRSKNIQYF.

The gene calls are TRBV28 and TRBJ1-4; 7 positions match TRBD1. In germline, CDR1 is MDHEN, CDR2 SYDVKM. Trimming at V came to 6 bases and at J to 13 bases, leaving 11 bases not matched to a gene. The CDR3 spans 13 residues. The chain's CDR3 is CASSWDSPGLLFF. The CDR3 nucleotides read TGTGCCAGCAGCTGGGACAGCCCAGGCTTACTGTTTTTT.

This clonotype turned up a few times. The chain joins TRBV7-9 to TRBJ2-1; 8 bases agree with TRBD1. J was trimmed by 7 bases and V by 5 bases; bases with no gene match: 7. The germline V gene has CDR1 SEHNR and CDR2 FQNEAQ (reference sequence). The CDR3 has 14 residues. CDR3 coding DNA: TGTGCCAGCAGCGTCGACAGGGGCCGTAATGAGCAGTTCTTC. It yields the protein CASSVDRGRNEQFF.

This clonotype came up a few times. The chain is built from TRBV4-1 and TRBJ2-7, with D possibly being TRBD1 (5 bases). V lost 1 base, J lost 0 bases, and 7 bases lay in between. Germline CDR1 is MGHRA and CDR2 is YSYEKL. CDR3 size: 14 residues. CDR3 coding DNA: TGCGCCAGCAGCCAAGGACAGAGCTCCTACGAGCAGTACTTC. Residues: CASSQGQSSYEQYF.

Many counts were recorded for this clonotype. The J gene is TRBJ1-2, the V gene TRBV30; possible D gene TRBD1, 6 bases. This CDR3 comprises 13 residues. Germline values: CDR1 GTSNPN, CDR2 SVGIG (reference sequence). Trimming took 7 bases from V and 4 from J, leaving 16 bases between them. The CDR3 bases are TGTGCCTATCGGGCAGGGGCCTTCTATGGCTACACCTTC. Translating gives CAYRAGAFYGYTF.

The V call is TRBV6-1, the J call TRBJ1-2; weak D call: TRBD1 (6 bases). V lost 5 bases, J lost 5 bases, and 21 bases lay in between. From germline, CDR1 is MNHNS and CDR2 SASEGT. The CDR3 has 16 residues. DNA of the CDR3: TGTGCCAGCAGTACCAGGGGTTATTCATCAGGGTATGGCTACACCTTC. It translates to CASSTRGYSSGYGYTF.

This clonotype has a count of ten or more. The CDR3 here is CAWSEDRVTEAFF. Here the CDR3 DNA reads TGTGCCTGGAGTGAAGACAGGGTGACTGAAGCTTTCTTT. The chain recombines TRBV30 with TRBJ1-1; 7 positions agree with TRBD1. V lost 1 base and J lost 5; bases outside the gene matches: 4. Germline values: CDR1 GTSNPN, CDR2 SVGIG (reference sequence). This CDR3 comprises 13 residues.

This clonotype has ten or more counts. The CDR3, as DNA: TGCGCCAGCAGCACCGCAGGACACCCTAAAGATACGCAGTATTTT. It is translated as CASSTAGHPKDTQYF. The rearrangement links TRBV5-1 to TRBJ2-3, with TRBD1 as a possible D gene (5 bases). The CDR3 is 15 residues long. Germline CDR1 is SGHRS and CDR2 is YFSETQ. The V end was cut by 4 bases, the J end by 5 bases, with 17 bases between.

In its sample, this clonotype was seen many times. The CDR3 here is CASRQRGGGLDTGELFF. CDR3 DNA sequence: TGTGCCAGCAGGCAAAGAGGGGGCGGGTTGGACACCGGGGAGCTGTTTTTT. The gene calls are TRBV2 and TRBJ2-2, with TRBD1 matching 7 bases. CDR1 and CDR2 (germline): SNHLY, FYNNEI. J gave up 3 bases and V 6 bases, and 13 bases lay outside the gene matches. The CDR3 sequence is 17 residues long.

This chain uses TRBV5-1 with TRBJ2-1, with 12 bases fitting TRBD2. The ends lost 3 bases at V and 2 bases at J; junction bases unmatched: 6. The CDR3 is 17 amino acids. Germline V lookup: CDR1 SGHRS, CDR2 YFSETQ. The CDR3 sequence: CASSSETSGGTYNEQFF. The CDR3 coding sequence is TGCGCCAGCAGCTCTGAGACTAGCGGGGGAACCTACAATGAGCAGTTCTTC.

Points on this clonotype: This may be a read error, as it is one base from a much larger clone. V and J are TRBV5-1 and TRBJ2-1; 10 bases are shared with TRBD1. The DNA end lines up better with TRBJ2-7; the J call may be wrong. Germline CDR1 SGHRS, CDR2 YFSETQ. The length of the CDR3 is 15 residues. The CDR3 DNA reads TGCGCCAGCAGCACCGGACAGGGGGTTACAAATGAGCAGTACTTC. This gives the protein CASSTGQGVTNEQYF.

This clonotype was counted at least ten times. The chain uses TRBV14 and TRBJ2-1; TRBD2 aligns across 8 bases. The trim removed 0 bases at V and 3 bases at J, leaving 13 bases unmatched. The germline gives CDR1 SGHDN, CDR2 FVKESK. The CDR3 runs 19 residues. CDR3 DNA: TGTGCCAGCAGCCAAGAATACTACCGGGGGCGGGGGGACTACAATGAGCAGTTCTTC. Translation: CASSQEYYRGRGDYNEQFF.

The gene calls are TRBV5-6 and TRBJ1-2; D is perhaps TRBD1 (6 bases). Germline V gene data show CDR1 as SGHDT and CDR2 as YYEEEE. V was clipped by 4 bases and J by 2 bases, with 21 bases between them. This CDR3 contains 17 residues. CDR3 sequence (DNA): TGTGCCAGCAGCCAAGATCTGGGTACACAGGGAAACTATGGCTACACCTTC. Protein sequence: CASSQDLGTQGNYGYTF. Complete variable domain (other parts from reference TRBV5-6 and TRBJ1-2): DAGVTQSPTHLIKTRGQQVTLRCSPKSGHDTVSWYQQALGQGPQFIFQYYEEEERQRGNFPDRFSGHQFPNYSSELNVNALLLGDSALYLCASSQDLGTQGNYGYTFGSGTRLTVV.

Only a few counts were recorded for this clonotype. The V gene is TRBV27, the J gene TRBJ1-1; D not resolved. CDR3 length: 14 residues. V lost 5 bases, J lost 1 base, and 11 bases lay in between. Germline loops: CDR1 MNHEY, CDR2 SMNVEV (reference sequence). CDR3 in DNA: TGTGCCAGCAGTCCATACAACGGGAACACTGAAGCTTTCTTT. Translation: CASSPYNGNTEAFF.

This clonotype was recorded at least ten times. V is TRBV20-1 and J is TRBJ1-6; D is unclear. The CDR3 extends over 15 amino acids. The germline V gene encodes CDR1 DFQATT and CDR2 SNEGSKA (reference sequence). Trimming pared 2 bases from V and 2 bases from J, leaving 10 bases between. The CDR3 bases are TGCAGTGCTAGATCGGCGGGAACCTATAATTCACCCCTCCACTTT. This encodes CSARSAGTYNSPLHF.

The V gene is TRBV6-2 or TRBV6-3, the J gene TRBJ2-1; TRBD1 agrees at 9 bases. After removal of 5 bases from V and 4 bases from J, the junction contained 6 bases not matched to a gene. Germline lookup yields CDR1 MNHEY and CDR2 SVGEGT. The CDR3 runs 15 residues. CDR3 nucleotides: TGTGCCAGCAGTGCCCGGGACAGGGAATACAATGAGCAGTTCTTC. This gives the protein CASSARDREYNEQFF.

The sample holds a few counts of this clonotype. The chain has TRBV7-3 and TRBJ2-5, with 11 bases that match TRBD2. V lost 6 bases, J lost 5 bases, and 5 bases stayed unmatched. Germline lookup yields CDR1 SGHTA and CDR2 FQGTGA. The CDR3 totals 14 residues. CDR3 sequence reads: CASSRSGGAETQYF. In DNA, the CDR3 is TGTGCCAGCAGTCGTAGCGGGGGGGCGGAGACCCAGTACTTC.

This clonotype has at least ten counts. The V call is TRBV5-1, the J call TRBJ2-3; D is undetermined. Trimming took 1 base from V and 0 from J, leaving 6 bases between them. The germline V gene encodes CDR1 SGHRS and CDR2 YFSETQ. The CDR3 sequence is 14 residues long. CDR3 loop: CASSLTTSTDTQYF. The DNA of the CDR3 is TGCGCCAGCAGCTTGACTACTAGCACAGATACGCAGTATTTT.

This clonotype was detected a few times. V usage is TRBV11-3 and J usage is TRBJ2-1; weak D call: TRBD2 (7 bases). CDR1 is SGHNT, CDR2 YENEEA, per germline. V lost 6 bases, J lost 6 bases, and 18 bases lay in between. The CDR3 has 15 amino acids. The CDR3 reads CASSPDGGAGNEQFF. DNA for the CDR3: TGTGCCAGCAGTCCAGATGGGGGGGCGGGCAATGAGCAGTTCTTC.

This clonotype was picked up many times. J is TRBJ1-3 and V is TRBV3-1, with D possibly matching TRBD1 (6 bases). The CDR3 is made up of 15 amino acids. The germline V and J ends were trimmed by 0 bases and 3 bases, with 9 bases remaining between them. CDR1 and CDR2 (germline): LGHDT, YNNKEL (reference sequence). The CDR3 DNA follows: TGTGCCAGCAGCCAAGACTGGGGGCTTGGAAACACCATATATTTT. Protein sequence: CASSQDWGLGNTIYF.

This clonotype came up many times. The V gene is TRBV20-1, the J gene TRBJ2-3; no definite D call. The CDR3 covers 11 residues. CDR1 is DFQATT and CDR2 is SNEGSKA in the germline V gene (reference sequence). V gave up 3 bases and J gave up 4 bases, with 5 bases separating them. This CDR3 reads CSASAADTQYF. CDR3 nucleotide sequence: TGCAGTGCTAGTGCGGCAGATACGCAGTATTTT.

The V gene is TRBV24-1, the J gene TRBJ1-5; D gene ambiguous. The CDR3 totals 15 residues. V was cut by 2 bases and J by 4 bases, with 11 bases left in between. Per the germline V gene, CDR1 is KGHDR and CDR2 is SFDVKD. The CDR3 sequence is CATSDSRTGNQPQHF. The DNA for the CDR3 is TGTGCCACCAGTGATTCTAGGACGGGGAATCAGCCCCAGCATTTT.

This clonotype was found many times. V gene TRBV7-9 combines with J gene TRBJ1-1; 7 positions match TRBD1. The CDR3 loop spans 13 amino acids. V was clipped by 3 bases and J by 8 bases; unmatched bases: 6. Germline-derived CDR1 and CDR2 are SEHNR and FQNEAQ (reference sequence). CDR3 DNA: TGTGCCAGCAGCTTTAGACAGGGATCAGAAGCTTTCTTT. Translation: CASSFRQGSEAFF.